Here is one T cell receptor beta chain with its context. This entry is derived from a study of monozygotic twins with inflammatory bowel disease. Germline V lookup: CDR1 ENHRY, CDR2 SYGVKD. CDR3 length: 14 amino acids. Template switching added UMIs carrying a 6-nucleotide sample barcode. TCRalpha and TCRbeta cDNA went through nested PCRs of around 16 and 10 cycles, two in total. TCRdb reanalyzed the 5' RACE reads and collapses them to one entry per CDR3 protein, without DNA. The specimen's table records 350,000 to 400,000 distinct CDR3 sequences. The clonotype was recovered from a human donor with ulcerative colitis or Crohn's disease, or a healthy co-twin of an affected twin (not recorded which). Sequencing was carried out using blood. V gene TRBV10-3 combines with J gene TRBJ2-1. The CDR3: CAISESYVYNEQFF.